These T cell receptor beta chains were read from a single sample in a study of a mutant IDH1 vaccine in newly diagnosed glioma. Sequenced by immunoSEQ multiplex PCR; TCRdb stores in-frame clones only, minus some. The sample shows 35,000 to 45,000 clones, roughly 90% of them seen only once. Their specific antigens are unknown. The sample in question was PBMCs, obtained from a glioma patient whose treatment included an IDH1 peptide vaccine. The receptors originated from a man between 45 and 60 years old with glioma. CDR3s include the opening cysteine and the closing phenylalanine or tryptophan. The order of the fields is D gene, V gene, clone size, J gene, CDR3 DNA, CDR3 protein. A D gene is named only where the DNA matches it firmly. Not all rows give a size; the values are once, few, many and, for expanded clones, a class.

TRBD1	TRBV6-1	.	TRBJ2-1	TGTGCCAGCAGTGAGGGGACAGGGGGTATGTATGAGCAGTTCTTC	CASSEGTGGMYEQFF
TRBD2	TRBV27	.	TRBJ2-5	TGTGCCAGCAGTGTAGCGGGGGGCACTGAGACCCAGTACTTC	CASSVAGGTETQYF
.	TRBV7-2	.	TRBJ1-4	TGTGCCAGCAGCCGCCAGGGAAAACTGTTTTTT	CASSRQGKLFF
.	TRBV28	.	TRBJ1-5	TGTGCCAGCAGTTTATGGGGGAATAGCAATCAGCCCCAGCATTTT	CASSLWGNSNQPQHF
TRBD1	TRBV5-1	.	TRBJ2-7	TGCGCCAGCAGCTTGGCCATAGGGCAGGGGGCTTGGTACTTC	CASSLAIGQGAWYF
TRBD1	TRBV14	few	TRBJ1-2	TGTGCCAGCAGCTACAGGGGGGCCTATGGCTACACCTTC	CASSYRGAYGYTF
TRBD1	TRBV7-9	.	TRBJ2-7	TGTGCCAGCAGCTTAGGTGACAGGGCGAAGCAGTACTTC	CASSLGDRAKQYF
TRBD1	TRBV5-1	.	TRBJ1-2	TGCGCCAGCAGCTTGGGGACAGGTAATCGTGGCTACACCTTC	CASSLGTGNRGYTF
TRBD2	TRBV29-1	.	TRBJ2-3	TGCAGCGCTCGGACTAGCGGGGGCACAGATACGCAGTATTTT	CSARTSGGTDTQYF
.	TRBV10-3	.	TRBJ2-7	TGTGCCATCAGTGAGTCGATGGACGCATCCTACGAGCAGTACTTC	CAISESMDASYEQYF
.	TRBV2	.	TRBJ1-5	TGTGCCAGCAGCGGTTACAGGGTTCAGCCCCAGCATTTT	CASSGYRVQPQHF
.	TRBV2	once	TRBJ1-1	TGTGCCAGCACATCAGAGGGAGGGTTCCTTAACACTGAAGCTTTCTTT	CASTSEGGFLNTEAFF
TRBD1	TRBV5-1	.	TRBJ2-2	TGCGCCAGCAGCCTGGACAGGGCGAATGCCGGGGAGCTGTTTTTT	CASSLDRANAGELFF
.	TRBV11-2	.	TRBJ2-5	TGTGCCAGCGGTTCTAGGGTAGAGACCCAGTACTTC	CASGSRVETQYF
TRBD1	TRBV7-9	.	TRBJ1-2	TGTGCCAGCAGCCCAATACAGGGGGCGGACTACTATGGCTACACCTTC	CASSPIQGADYYGYTF
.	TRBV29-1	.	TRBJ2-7	TGCAGCGTTGGCCTACATAGGTCCGCCGAGCAGTACTTC	CSVGLHRSAEQYF
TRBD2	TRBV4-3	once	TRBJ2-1	TGCGCCAGCAGCCAAGGCGGGGGAGTAGGGAATGAGCAGTTCTTC	CASSQGGGVGNEQFF
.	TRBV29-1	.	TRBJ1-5	TGCAGCGTTGCACCGACGGCTTTCAATCAGCCCCAGCATTTT	CSVAPTAFNQPQHF
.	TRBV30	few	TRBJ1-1	TGTGCCTGGAGAGGAGAACAGAACACTGAAGCTTTCTTT	CAWRGEQNTEAFF
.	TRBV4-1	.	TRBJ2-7	TGCGCCAGCAGCCAATTATTGGGCGGATCCTACGAGCAGTACTTC	CASSQLLGGSYEQYF
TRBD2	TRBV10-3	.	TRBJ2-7	TGTGCCATCAGTGTAGGACTAGGCCGACCCTACGAGCAGTACTTC	CAISVGLGRPYEQYF
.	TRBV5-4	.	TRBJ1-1	TGTGCCAGCAGCTCGAGGGGAAGGGAGTGGGACACTGAAGCTTTCTTT	CASSSRGREWDTEAFF
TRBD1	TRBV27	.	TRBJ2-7	TGTGCCAGCAGTTTAGAAGGCAGGGGGGAGCAGTACTTC	CASSLEGRGEQYF
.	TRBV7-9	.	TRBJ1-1	TGTGCCAGCAGCTTAGAAGGTAACACTGAAGCTTTCTTT	CASSLEGNTEAFF
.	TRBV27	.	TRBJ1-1	TGTGCCAGCAGTTATTCCGCGGACACTGAAGCTTTCTTT	CASSYSADTEAFF
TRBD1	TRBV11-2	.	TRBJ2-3	TGTGCCAGCAGCTCAACCTTAACAGGGGCTGGGCCAGATACGCAGTATTTT	CASSSTLTGAGPDTQYF
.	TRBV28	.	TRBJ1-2	TGTGCCAGCAGTTTCCAGGTGGAAGGGGTAAGGACCTTC	CASSFQVEGVRTF
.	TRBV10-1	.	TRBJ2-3	TGCGCCAGCAGTGAGGTGTGGGCAGATACGCAGTATTTT	CASSEVWADTQYF
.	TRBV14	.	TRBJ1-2	TGTGCCAGCAGCCCGTCACGCCAGACATATGGCTACACCTTC	CASSPSRQTYGYTF
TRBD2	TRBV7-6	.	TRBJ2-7	TGTGCCAGCAGCTTGCGGACTAGCGGGACTGGAGGTGGCGAGCAGTACTTC	CASSLRTSGTGGGEQYF
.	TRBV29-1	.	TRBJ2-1	TGCAGCGTTGAAGAACAGGGTAGGTCGCTTTCGAATGAGCAGTTCTTC	CSVEEQGRSLSNEQFF
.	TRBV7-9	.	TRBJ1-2	TGTGCCAGCAGCTTAAGCGGGTTCAGGGCGCGAACCTATGGCTACACCTTC	CASSLSGFRARTYGYTF
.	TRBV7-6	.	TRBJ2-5	TGTGCCAGCAGCTCGACTCAGAGTTTCCAAGAGACCCAGTACTTC	CASSSTQSFQETQYF
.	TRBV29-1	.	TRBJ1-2	TGCAGCGTTTTCTCACCCCCGGGGCTCAGTGGCTACACCTTC	CSVFSPPGLSGYTF
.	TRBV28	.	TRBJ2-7	TGTGCCAGCACCCGGGGGCCCTCGCTGGTGCACGAGCAGTACTTC	CASTRGPSLVHEQYF
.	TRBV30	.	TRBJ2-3	TGTGCCTGGAGACGAGGACCCGCGGGGGATACGCAGTATTTT	CAWRRGPAGDTQYF
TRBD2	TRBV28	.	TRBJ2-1	TGTGCCAGCAGTGATCTAGCGGGAGTTTCTGAGCAGTTCTTC	CASSDLAGVSEQFF
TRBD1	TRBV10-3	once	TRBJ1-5	TGTGCCATCAGTGACGGACAGGGGGCGAGCAATCAGCCCCAGCATTTT	CAISDGQGASNQPQHF
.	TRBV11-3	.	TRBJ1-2	TGTGCCAGCAGCTTATGGCGCTATGGCTACACCTTC	CASSLWRYGYTF
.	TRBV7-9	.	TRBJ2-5	TGTGCCAGCAGCTTAGTACAGCTCGCTGTAGAGACCCAGTACTTC	CASSLVQLAVETQYF